The present T cell receptor (beta chain) was sequenced within a study of CD8+ T cells in alopecia areata. The sequencing template was cDNA reverse transcribed from extracted RNA. This table comes from immunoSEQ multiplex PCR, and its TCRdb copy is limited to in-frame clones, with some not included. This sample has a few hundred thousand clones, with 45% to 70% found just once. Notes on the study in general: Compared with mice, patients displayed less clear TCR sharing, possibly for HLA-related reasons. Scalp repertoires also include resident alphabeta T cells from normal skin.

This clone occurred once. Its antigen remains unidentified. PBMCs yielded sorted CD4+ and CD8+ T cells. The V gene's germline CDR1 is SNHLY and CDR2 FYNNEI. The ends were cut back, 7 bases at V and 0 bases at J, with 13 bases in the middle. The CDR3 has 14 residues. The chain links TRBV2 to TRBJ2-7, with D possibly being TRBD1 (6 bases). This clonotype was sampled from a human donor in good health. Input material: CD8+ T cells sorted from blood. The CDR3 coding sequence is TGTGCCAGCATCTTCCAGGGGTACTCCTACGAGCAGTACTTC. Its translation is CASIFQGYSYEQYF. Filled out from reference TRBV2 and TRBJ2-7, the complete variable domain reads EPEVTQTPSHQVTQMGQEVILRCVPISNHLYFYWYRQILGQKVEFLVSFYNNEISEKSEIFDDQFSVERPDGSNFTLKIRSTKLEDSAMYFCASIFQGYSYEQYFGPGTRLTVT.